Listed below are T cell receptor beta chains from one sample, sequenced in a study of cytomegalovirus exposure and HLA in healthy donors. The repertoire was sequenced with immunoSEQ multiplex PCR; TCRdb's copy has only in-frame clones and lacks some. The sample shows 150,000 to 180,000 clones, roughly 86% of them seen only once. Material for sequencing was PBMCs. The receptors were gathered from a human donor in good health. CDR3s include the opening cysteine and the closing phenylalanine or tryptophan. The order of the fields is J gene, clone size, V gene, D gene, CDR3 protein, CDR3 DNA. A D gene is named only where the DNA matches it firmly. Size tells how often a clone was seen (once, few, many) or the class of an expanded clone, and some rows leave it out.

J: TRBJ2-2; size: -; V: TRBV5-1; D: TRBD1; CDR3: CASSYQGAGELFF; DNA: TGCGCCAGCAGCTACCAGGGGGCCGGGGAGCTGTTTTTT
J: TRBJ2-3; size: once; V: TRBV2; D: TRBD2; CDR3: CASFSGSRLAFRDTQYF; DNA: TGTGCCAGCTTTTCCGGTTCGAGACTAGCCTTCCGGGATACGCAGTATTTT
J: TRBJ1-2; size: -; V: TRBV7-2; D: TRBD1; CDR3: CASRGSGQGVYGYTF; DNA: TGTGCCAGCAGGGGGAGCGGACAGGGGGTTTATGGCTACACCTTC
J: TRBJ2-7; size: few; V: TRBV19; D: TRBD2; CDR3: CASSIVGEGSYEQYF; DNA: TGTGCCAGTAGTATAGTTGGGGAGGGATCCTACGAGCAGTACTTC
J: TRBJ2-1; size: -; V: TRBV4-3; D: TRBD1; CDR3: CASSQGFGDRLNNEQFF; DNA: TGCGCCAGCAGCCAAGGATTTGGGGACAGACTCAACAATGAGCAGTTCTTC
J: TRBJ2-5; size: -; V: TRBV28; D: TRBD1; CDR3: CASSSTGVHVETQYF; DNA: TGTGCCAGCAGTTCGACAGGGGTTCATGTAGAGACCCAGTACTTC
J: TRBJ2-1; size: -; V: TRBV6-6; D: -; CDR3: CASSYGSPYEQFF; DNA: TGTGCCAGCAGTTATGGTAGCCCCTATGAGCAGTTCTTC
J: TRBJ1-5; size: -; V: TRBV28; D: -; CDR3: CASPLEAQPQHF; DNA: TGTGCCAGCCCCTTAGAGGCCCAGCCCCAGCATTTT
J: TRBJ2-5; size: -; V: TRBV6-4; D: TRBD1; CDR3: CASSVGDSSPQYF; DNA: TGTGCCAGCAGTGTAGGGGACAGCTCGCCCCAGTACTTC
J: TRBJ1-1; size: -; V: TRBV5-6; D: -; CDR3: CASTRLDTEAFF; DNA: TGTGCCAGCACCCGGTTGGACACTGAAGCTTTCTTT
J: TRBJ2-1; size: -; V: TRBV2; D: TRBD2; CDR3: CASSEVGTSGDEQFF; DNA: TGTGCCAGCAGTGAGGTTGGGACTAGCGGTGACGAGCAGTTCTTC
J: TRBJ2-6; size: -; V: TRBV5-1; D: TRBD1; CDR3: CASSSTGTGLSGANVLTF; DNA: TGCGCCAGCAGCTCGACCGGGACAGGCCTCTCTGGGGCCAACGTCCTGACTTTC
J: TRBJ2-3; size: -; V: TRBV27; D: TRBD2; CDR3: CASSPLLAGGLTDTQYF; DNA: TGTGCCAGCAGTCCTCTCCTAGCGGGAGGCCTCACAGATACGCAGTATTTT
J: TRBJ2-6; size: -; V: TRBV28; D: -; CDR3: CASSSTREANVLTF; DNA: TGTGCCAGCAGTTCCACGCGTGAGGCCAACGTCCTGACTTTC
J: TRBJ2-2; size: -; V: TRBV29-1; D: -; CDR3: CSVETGPANTGELFF; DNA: TGCAGCGTTGAAACAGGGCCAGCGAACACCGGGGAGCTGTTTTTT
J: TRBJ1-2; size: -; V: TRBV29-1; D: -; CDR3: CSVERGLNYGYTF; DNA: TGCAGCGTTGAACGGGGACTTAACTATGGCTACACCTTC
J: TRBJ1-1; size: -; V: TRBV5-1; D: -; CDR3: CASSLAGRVNTEAFF; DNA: TGCGCCAGCAGCTTGGCAGGCAGGGTGAACACTGAAGCTTTCTTT
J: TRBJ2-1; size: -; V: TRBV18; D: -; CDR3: CASSYPGLVRYEQFF; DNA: TGTGCCAGCTCATACCCAGGGTTAGTTCGATATGAGCAGTTCTTC
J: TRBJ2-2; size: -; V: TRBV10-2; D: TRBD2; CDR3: CASSGGREGITGELFF; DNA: TGCGCCAGCAGCGGCGGGCGGGAGGGGATCACCGGGGAGCTGTTTTTT
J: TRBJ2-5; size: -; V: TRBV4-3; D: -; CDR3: CASSQDKRPQETQYF; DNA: TGCGCCAGCAGCCAGGACAAGCGACCCCAAGAGACCCAGTACTTC
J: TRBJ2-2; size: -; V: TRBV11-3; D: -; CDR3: CASSPGGTGELFF; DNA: TGTGCCAGCAGCCCTGGCGGGACCGGGGAGCTGTTTTTT
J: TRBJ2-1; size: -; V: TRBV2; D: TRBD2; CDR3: CASSDVAGGVRNEQFF; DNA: TGTGCCAGCAGTGACGTAGCGGGGGGGGTAAGAAATGAGCAGTTCTTC
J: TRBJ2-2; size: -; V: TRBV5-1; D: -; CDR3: CASTFTGLAGELFF; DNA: TGCGCCAGCACCTTCACTGGACTGGCCGGGGAGCTGTTTTTT
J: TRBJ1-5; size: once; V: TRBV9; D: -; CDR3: CASSVEKGGQPQHF; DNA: TGTGCCAGCAGCGTAGAAAAGGGAGGGCAGCCCCAGCATTTT
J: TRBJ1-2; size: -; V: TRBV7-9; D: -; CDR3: CASSLGESYNYGYTF; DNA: TGTGCCAGCAGCTTAGGAGAGTCATATAACTATGGCTACACCTTC
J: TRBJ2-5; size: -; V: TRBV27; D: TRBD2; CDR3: CASSLTSGSIETQYF; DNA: TGTGCCAGCAGTTTGACTAGCGGGAGCATCGAGACCCAGTACTTC
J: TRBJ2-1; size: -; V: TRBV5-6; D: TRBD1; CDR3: CASSTWTGYNEQFF; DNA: TGTGCCAGCAGCACCTGGACAGGATACAATGAGCAGTTCTTC
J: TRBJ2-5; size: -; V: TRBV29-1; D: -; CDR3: CSVVTQGETQYF; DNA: TGCAGCGTCGTAACTCAGGGGGAGACCCAGTACTTC
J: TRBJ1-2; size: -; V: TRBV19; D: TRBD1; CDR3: CASSRQGASGGYTF; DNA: TGTGCCAGTAGTCGACAGGGGGCGAGCGGTGGCTACACCTTC
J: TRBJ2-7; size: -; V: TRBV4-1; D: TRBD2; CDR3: CASSQLAGLNEQYF; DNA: TGCGCCAGCAGCCAACTAGCGGGACTTAACGAGCAGTACTTC
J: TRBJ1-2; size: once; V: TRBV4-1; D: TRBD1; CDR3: CASSQIFYNRGNYGYTF; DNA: TGCGCCAGCAGCCAAATTTTCTACAACAGGGGGAACTATGGCTACACCTTC
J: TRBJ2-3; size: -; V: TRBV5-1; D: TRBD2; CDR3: CASSDPGLAGKDTQYF; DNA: TGCGCCAGCAGCGACCCGGGACTAGCGGGCAAAGATACGCAGTATTTT
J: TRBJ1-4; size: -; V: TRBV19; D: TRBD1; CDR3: CASSRPHRGLDEKLFF; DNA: TGTGCCAGTAGCCGCCCCCACAGGGGGCTGGATGAAAAACTGTTTTTT
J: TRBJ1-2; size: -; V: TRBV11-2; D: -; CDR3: CASSLWGGRDGYTF; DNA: TGTGCCAGCAGCCTTTGGGGGGGGAGGGATGGCTACACCTTC
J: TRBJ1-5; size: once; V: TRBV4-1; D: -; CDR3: CASSQGVFSNQPQHF; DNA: TGCGCCAGCAGCCAAGGAGTATTTAGCAATCAGCCCCAGCATTTT
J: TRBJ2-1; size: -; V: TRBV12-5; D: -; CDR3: CASAPPESFSYNEQFF; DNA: TGTGCTAGTGCCCCGCCGGAGAGCTTTTCCTACAATGAGCAGTTCTTC
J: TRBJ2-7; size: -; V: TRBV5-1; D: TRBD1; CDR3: CASSSQRGTGPYEQYF; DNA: TGCGCCAGCAGCTCACAAAGGGGGACAGGGCCGTACGAGCAGTACTTC
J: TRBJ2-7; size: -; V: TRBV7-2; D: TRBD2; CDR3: CASSLIRGGAGEQYF; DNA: TGTGCCAGCAGCTTAATACGCGGGGGGGCGGGGGAGCAGTACTTC
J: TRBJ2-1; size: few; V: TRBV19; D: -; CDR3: CATTRPSSSYNEQFF; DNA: TGTGCCACCACACGGCCTAGCAGCTCCTACAATGAGCAGTTCTTC
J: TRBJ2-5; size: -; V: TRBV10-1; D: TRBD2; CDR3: CASSSTSGGAWETQYF; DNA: TGCGCCAGCAGTTCTACTAGCGGCGGGGCTTGGGAGACCCAGTACTTC
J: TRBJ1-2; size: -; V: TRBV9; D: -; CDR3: CASSPPTRVVGLYGYTF; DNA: TGTGCCAGCAGCCCCCCGACTCGAGTTGTCGGCCTCTATGGCTACACCTTC
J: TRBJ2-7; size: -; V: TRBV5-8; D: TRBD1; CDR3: CASSIGQELSYEQYF; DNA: TGTGCCAGCAGCATCGGACAGGAACTCTCCTACGAGCAGTACTTC